The 9 T cell receptor beta chains below come from one sample, sequenced in a study of cytotoxic CD8 clonotypes in ibrutinib-treated CLL. Data came from immunoSEQ multiplex PCR; TCRdb stores just in-frame clones and leaves some out. There are 160,000 or so clones in the sample; 81% occur only once, and about 2.1% lies in the top ten. The sequenced sample was PBMCs, obtained after 12 months of ibrutinib treatment. The source of these receptors is a human donor with chronic lymphocytic leukemia.

The rearrangement uses TRBV4-2 and TRBJ2-1, with D possibly matching TRBD2 (6 bases). Germline V gene lookup returns CDR1 LGHNA and CDR2 YNFKEQ. The CDR3 has 12 residues. The germline V and J ends were trimmed by 2 bases and 8 bases, with 7 bases remaining between them. The CDR3 region is CASSQRGYEQFF. The CDR3 DNA follows: TGTGCCAGCAGCCAACGGGGGTATGAGCAGTTCTTC.

This clone was seen repeatedly, ten times or more. This rearrangement joins TRBV28 to TRBJ2-7, with 7 bases matching TRBD1. This CDR3 comprises 14 residues. Germline V lookup: CDR1 MDHEN, CDR2 SYDVKM. Trimming took 5 bases from V and 3 from J; bases not matched to a gene: 7. The CDR3 DNA is TGTGCCAGCAGTCCCCGGGACAGAAACTACGAGCAGTACTTC. Its translation is CASSPRDRNYEQYF.

The genes are TRBV27 and TRBJ2-7; D is possibly TRBD2 (6 bases). Germline CDR1 is MNHEY and CDR2 is SMNVEV (reference sequence). Trimming cost V 5 bases and J 2 bases, with 13 bases left between them. This CDR3 spans 14 amino acids. DNA of the CDR3: TGTGCCAGCAGTCCGGCACTAGCAACCTACGAGCAGTACTTC. It is translated as CASSPALATYEQYF.

The chain uses TRBV27 and TRBJ1-1; 10 bases are a match to TRBD1. Germline V gene sequence: CDR1 MNHEY, CDR2 SMNVEV (reference sequence). Unmatched junction bases numbered 3, after V lost 0 bases and J lost 5 bases. The CDR3 spans 15 residues. CDR3 protein: CASSLSRQGATEAFF. CDR3 bases: TGTGCCAGCAGTTTATCGAGACAGGGGGCTACTGAAGCTTTCTTT.

The chain joins TRBV11-2 to TRBJ1-1; D unclear. Germline lookup yields CDR1 SGHAT and CDR2 FQNNGV. This CDR3 spans 15 amino acids. Trimming stripped 0 bases from V and 5 bases from J, with 13 bases between. In nucleotides, the CDR3 is TGTGCCAGCAGCTTAGATCACAACGTTGGGACTGAAGCTTTCTTT. Protein product: CASSLDHNVGTEAFF.

The chain recombines TRBV19 with TRBJ1-1; D ambiguous. Deletions cut 5 bases from V and 1 base from J, with 8 bases between. Germline CDR1 LNHDA, CDR2 SQIVND (reference sequence). This CDR3 has 13 amino acids. The CDR3 region has the DNA TGTGCCAGTAGTGTCGGGCCGAACACTGAAGCTTTCTTT. It codes for CASSVGPNTEAFF.

CDR3 residues: CASRRDSRLAEAFF. The CDR3, as DNA: TGTGCCAGCAGGAGGGACAGTCGGCTCGCTGAAGCTTTCTTT. The chain employs TRBV6-5 and TRBJ1-1, with TRBD1 matching 7 bases. Germline values: CDR1 MNHEY, CDR2 SVGAGI. The CDR3 runs to 14 residues. The J segment lost 6 bases and the V segment lost 6 bases, leaving 10 bases of the junction unmatched.

This chain joins TRBV5-6 and TRBJ2-7; TRBD2 agrees at 8 bases. This CDR3 has 12 amino acids. V was clipped by 3 bases and J by 8 bases; unmatched bases: 4. CDR1 and CDR2 (germline): SGHDT, YYEEEE. CDR3 protein: CASSSSGSQQYF. The CDR3 DNA reads as TGTGCCAGCAGCTCCAGCGGGAGCCAGCAGTACTTC.

This chain joins TRBV4-3 and TRBJ2-1, with a possible D match to TRBD2 (5 bases). The CDR3 covers 17 residues. The V and J ends lost 4 bases and 6 bases respectively, with 22 bases between them. CDR1 LGHNA and CDR2 YSLEER come from the germline V gene. CDR3 in DNA: TGCGCCAGCAGCCGCGAGGGCCACAAACCGGCGTCCAATGAGCAGTTCTTC. Translated: CASSREGHKPASNEQFF.